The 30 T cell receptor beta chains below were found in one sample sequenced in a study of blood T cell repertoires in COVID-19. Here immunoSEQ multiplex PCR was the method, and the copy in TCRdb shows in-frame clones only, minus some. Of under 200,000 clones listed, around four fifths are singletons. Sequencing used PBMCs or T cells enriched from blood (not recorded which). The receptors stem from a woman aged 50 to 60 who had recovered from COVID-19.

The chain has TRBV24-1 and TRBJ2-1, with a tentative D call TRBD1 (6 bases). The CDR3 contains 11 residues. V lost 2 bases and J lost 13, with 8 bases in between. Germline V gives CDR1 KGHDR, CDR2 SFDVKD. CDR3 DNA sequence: TGTGCCACCAGTGATTACAGGGCTCAGTTCTTC. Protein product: CATSDYRAQFF.

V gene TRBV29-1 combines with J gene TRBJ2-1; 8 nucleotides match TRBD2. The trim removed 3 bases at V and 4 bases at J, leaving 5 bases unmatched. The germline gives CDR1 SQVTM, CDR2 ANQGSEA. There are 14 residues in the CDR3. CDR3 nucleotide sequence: TGCAGCGTTGATCCTAGCGGGCCGTACAATGAGCAGTTCTTC. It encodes CSVDPSGPYNEQFF.

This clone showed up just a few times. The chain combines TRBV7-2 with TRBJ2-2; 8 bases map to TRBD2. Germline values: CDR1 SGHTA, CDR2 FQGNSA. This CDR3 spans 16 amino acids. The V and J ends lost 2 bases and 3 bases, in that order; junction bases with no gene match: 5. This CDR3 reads CASSLFIGRDTGELFF. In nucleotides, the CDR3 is TGTGCCAGCAGCTTATTCATCGGGAGGGACACCGGGGAGCTGTTTTTT. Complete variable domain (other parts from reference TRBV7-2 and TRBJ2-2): GAGVSQSPSNKVTEKGKDVELRCDPISGHTALYWYRQSLGQGLEFLIYFQGNSAPDKSGLPSDRFSAERTGGSVSTLTIQRTQQEDSAVYLCASSLFIGRDTGELFFGEGSRLTVL.

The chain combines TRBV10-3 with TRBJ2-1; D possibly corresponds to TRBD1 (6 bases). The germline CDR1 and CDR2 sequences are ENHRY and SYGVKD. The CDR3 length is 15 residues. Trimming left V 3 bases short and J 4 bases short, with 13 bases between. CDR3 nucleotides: TGTGCCATCAGTGACCTAAACAGGGATTACAATGAGCAGTTCTTC. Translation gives CAISDLNRDYNEQFF.

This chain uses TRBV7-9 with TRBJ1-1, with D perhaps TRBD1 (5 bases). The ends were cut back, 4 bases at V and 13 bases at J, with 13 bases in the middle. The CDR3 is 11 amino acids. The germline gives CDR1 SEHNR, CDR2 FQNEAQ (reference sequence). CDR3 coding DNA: TGTGCCAGCAGCTCTATCGACGGGGGTTTCTTT. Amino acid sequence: CASSSIDGGFF.

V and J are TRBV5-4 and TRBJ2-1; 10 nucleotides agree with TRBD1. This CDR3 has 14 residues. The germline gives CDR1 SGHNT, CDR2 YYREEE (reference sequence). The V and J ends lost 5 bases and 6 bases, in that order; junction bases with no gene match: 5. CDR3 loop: CASRRDRGINEQFF. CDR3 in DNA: TGTGCCAGCAGGCGGGACAGGGGTATCAATGAGCAGTTCTTC.

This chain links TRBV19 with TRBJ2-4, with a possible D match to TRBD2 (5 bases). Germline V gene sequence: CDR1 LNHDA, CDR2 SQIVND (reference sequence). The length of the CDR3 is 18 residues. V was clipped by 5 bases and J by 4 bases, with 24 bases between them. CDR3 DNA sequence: TGTGCCAGTAGTCCCTTTGGTCGGGGTATTCTTTGGAAAAACATTCAGTACTTC. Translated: CASSPFGRGILWKNIQYF.

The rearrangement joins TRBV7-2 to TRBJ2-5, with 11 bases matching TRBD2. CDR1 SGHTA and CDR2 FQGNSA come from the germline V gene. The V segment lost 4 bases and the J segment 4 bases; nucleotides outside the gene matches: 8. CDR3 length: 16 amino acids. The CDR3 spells CASSSRLAGGGETQYF. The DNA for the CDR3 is TGTGCCAGCAGCTCCAGGCTAGCGGGGGGAGGAGAGACCCAGTACTTC.

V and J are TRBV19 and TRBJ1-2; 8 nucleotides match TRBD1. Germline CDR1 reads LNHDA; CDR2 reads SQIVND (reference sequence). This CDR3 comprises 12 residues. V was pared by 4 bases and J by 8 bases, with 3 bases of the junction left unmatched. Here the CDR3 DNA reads TGTGCCAGTAGTACTTACAGGGGGGGCTACACCTTC. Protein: CASSTYRGGYTF.

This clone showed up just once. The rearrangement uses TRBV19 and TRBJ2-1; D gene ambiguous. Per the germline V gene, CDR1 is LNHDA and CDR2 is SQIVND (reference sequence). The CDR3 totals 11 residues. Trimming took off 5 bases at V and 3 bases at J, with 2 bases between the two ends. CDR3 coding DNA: TGTGCCAGTAGTTACTACAATGAGCAGTTCTTC. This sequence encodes CASSYYNEQFF.

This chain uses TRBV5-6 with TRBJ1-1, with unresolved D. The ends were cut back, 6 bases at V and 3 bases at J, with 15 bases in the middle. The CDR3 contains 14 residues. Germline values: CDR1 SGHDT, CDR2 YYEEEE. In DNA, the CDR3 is TGTGCCAGCACTCGGGTGTCGGCGGACACTGAAGCTTTCTTT. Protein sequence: CASTRVSADTEAFF.

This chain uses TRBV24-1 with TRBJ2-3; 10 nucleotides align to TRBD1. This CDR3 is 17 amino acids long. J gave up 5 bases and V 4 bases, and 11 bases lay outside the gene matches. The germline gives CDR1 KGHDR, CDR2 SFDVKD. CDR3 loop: CATSDPHRQGAQDTQYF. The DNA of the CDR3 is TGTGCCACCAGTGACCCCCACCGACAGGGGGCACAAGATACGCAGTATTTT.

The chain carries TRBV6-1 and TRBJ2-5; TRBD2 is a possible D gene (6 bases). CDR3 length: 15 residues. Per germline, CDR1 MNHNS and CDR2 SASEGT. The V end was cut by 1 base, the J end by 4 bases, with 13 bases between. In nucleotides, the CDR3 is TGTGCCAGCAGTGAAGGATGGGGGGAGCGAGAGACCCAGTACTTC. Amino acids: CASSEGWGERETQYF.

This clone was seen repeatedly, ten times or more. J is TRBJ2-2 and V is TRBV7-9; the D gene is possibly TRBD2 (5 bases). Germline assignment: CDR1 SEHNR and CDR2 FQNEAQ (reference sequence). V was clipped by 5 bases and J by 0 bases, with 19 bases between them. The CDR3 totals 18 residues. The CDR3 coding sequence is TGTGCCAGCAGCCCCACACGCGGGCAGGCAGCGAACACCGGGGAGCTGTTTTTT. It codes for CASSPTRGQAANTGELFF.

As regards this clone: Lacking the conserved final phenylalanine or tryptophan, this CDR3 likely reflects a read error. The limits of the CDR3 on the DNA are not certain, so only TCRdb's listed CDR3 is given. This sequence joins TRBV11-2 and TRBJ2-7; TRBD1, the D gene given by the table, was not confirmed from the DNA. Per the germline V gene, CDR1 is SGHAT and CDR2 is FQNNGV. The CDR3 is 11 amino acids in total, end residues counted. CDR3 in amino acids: CASSPPPGQGT.

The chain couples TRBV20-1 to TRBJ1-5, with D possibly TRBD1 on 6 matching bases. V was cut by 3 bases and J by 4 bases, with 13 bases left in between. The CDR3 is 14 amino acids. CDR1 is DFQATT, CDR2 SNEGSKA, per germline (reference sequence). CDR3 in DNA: TGCAGTGCTAGTGCTACAGGGTGGAATCAGCCCCAGCATTTT. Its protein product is CSASATGWNQPQHF.

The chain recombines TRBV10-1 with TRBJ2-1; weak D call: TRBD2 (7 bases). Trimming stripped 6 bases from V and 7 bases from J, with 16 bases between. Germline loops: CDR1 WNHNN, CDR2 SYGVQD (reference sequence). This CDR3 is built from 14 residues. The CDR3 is CASSLGGAVNEQFF. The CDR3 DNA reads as TGCGCCAGCAGCCTTGGGGGGGCAGTGAATGAGCAGTTCTTC.

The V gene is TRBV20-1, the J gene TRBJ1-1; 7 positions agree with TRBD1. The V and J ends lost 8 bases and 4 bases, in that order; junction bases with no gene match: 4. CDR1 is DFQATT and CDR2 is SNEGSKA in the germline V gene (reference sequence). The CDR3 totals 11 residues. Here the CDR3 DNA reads TGCAGTAGGGGGCACGGCACTGAAGCTTTCTTT. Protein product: CSRGHGTEAFF.

CDR3 loop: CASSLAVEASPLHF. CDR3 DNA: TGTGCCAGCAGCTTGGCCGTTGAGGCCTCACCCCTCCACTTT. The chain combines TRBV13 with TRBJ1-6; D is uncertain. Trimming pared 3 bases from V and 10 bases from J, leaving 13 bases between. The CDR3 runs 14 residues. CDR1 is PRHDT, CDR2 FYEKMQ, per germline (reference sequence). Looking up the rest from reference TRBV13 and TRBJ1-6 gives the full variable domain: AAGVIQSPRHLIKEKRETATLKCYPIPRHDTVYWYQQGPGQDPQFLISFYEKMQSDKGSIPDRFSAQQFSDYHSELNMSSLELGDSALYFCASSLAVEASPLHFGNGTRLTVT.

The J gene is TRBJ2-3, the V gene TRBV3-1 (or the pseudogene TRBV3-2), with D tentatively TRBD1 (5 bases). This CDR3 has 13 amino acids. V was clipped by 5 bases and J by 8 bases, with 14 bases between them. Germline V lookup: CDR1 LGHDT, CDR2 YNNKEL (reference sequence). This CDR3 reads CASSYRQPPTQYF. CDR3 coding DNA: TGTGCCAGCAGCTACAGACAGCCCCCTACGCAGTATTTT.

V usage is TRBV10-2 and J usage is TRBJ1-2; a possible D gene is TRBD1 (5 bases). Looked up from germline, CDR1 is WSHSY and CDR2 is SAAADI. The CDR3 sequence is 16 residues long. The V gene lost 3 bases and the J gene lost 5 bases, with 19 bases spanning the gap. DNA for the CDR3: TGCGCCAGCAGTGAATTCGGGGGGGATGGGGGATATGGCTACACCTTC. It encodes CASSEFGGDGGYGYTF.

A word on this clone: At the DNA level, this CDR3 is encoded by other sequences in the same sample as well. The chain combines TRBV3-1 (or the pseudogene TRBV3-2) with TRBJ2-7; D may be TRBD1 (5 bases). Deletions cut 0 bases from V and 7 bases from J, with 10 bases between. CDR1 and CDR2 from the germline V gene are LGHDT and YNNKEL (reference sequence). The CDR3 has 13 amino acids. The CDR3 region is CASSQEGAGEQYV. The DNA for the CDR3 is TGTGCCAGCAGCCAAGAAGGGGCTGGAGAGCAGTACGTC.

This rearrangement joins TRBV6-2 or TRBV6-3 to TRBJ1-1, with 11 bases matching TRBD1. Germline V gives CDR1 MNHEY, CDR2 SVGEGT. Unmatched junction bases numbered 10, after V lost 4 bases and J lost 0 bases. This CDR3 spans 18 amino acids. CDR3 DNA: TGTGCCAGCAGTTTTACCCGGGACAGGGGGACGATGAACACTGAAGCTTTCTTT. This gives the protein CASSFTRDRGTMNTEAFF.

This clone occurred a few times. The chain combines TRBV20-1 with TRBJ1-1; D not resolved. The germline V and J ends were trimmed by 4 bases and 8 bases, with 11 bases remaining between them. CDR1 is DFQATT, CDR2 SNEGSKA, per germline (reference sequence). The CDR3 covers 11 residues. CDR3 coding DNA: TGCAGTGCTAATCGCCAGCGGGAAGCTTTCTTT. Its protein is CSANRQREAFF.

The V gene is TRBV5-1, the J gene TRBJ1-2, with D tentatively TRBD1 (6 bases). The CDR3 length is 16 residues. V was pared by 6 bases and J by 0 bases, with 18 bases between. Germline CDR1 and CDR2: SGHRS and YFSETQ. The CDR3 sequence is CASTQAPRGANYGYTF. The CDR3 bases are TGCGCCAGCACCCAGGCACCCAGGGGAGCTAACTATGGCTACACCTTC.

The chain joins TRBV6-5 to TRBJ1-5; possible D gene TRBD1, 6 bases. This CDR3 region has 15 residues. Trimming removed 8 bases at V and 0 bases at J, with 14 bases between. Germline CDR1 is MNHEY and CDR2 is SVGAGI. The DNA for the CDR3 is TGTGCCAGCCAGTTGGACAGCTATAGCAATCAGCCCCAGCATTTT. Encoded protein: CASQLDSYSNQPQHF.

CDR3 DNA sequence: TGTGCCAGCAGTTCCAGGACAACCGGAGAGGGCTACACCTTC. It encodes CASSSRTTGEGYTF. This sequence joins TRBV6-5 and TRBJ1-2; maybe TRBD1 (5 bases). The V gene lost 4 bases and the J gene lost 8 bases, with 17 bases spanning the gap. This CDR3 has 14 residues. Germline CDR1 reads MNHEY; CDR2 reads SVGAGI.

The CDR3 DNA reads TGTGCCAGAAGCTTCTGTTATGGTCCGGGATGGGGAAACACCATATATTTT. Amino acids: CARSFCYGPGWGNTIYF. The J gene is TRBJ1-3, the V gene TRBV5-3, with no clear D. TRBV5-3 is given ORF status, its function remaining uncertain. This CDR3 has 17 residues. The V end was cut by 2 bases, the J end by 4 bases, with 19 bases between.

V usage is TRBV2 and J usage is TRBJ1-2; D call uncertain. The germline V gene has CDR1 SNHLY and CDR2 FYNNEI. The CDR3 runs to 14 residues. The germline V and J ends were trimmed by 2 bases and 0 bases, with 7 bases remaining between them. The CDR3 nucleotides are TGTGCCAGCAGTGAACAGGTGGCTAACTATGGCTACACCTTC. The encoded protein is CASSEQVANYGYTF.

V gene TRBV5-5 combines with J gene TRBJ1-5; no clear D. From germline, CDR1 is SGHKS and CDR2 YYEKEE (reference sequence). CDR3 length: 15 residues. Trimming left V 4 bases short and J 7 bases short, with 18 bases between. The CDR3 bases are TGTGCCAGCAGCGTGGGGAGCCTGCTAACACAGCCCCAGCATTTT. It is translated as CASSVGSLLTQPQHF.